These 5 T cell receptor beta chains were sequenced from one sample in a study of CD8+ T cells in alopecia areata. Once RNA had been extracted, it was reverse transcribed into cDNA to act as the sequencing template. The assay was immunoSEQ multiplex PCR, and TCRdb's table has in-frame clones only and misses some. The table lists 85,000 to 110,000 clones, around 59% of them singletons. Material: CD4+ T cells sorted from blood. Every receptor here comes from a human donor in good health.

This clone came up many times. The chain uses TRBV28 and TRBJ2-5; D remains ambiguous. Germline V gene data show CDR1 as MDHEN and CDR2 as SYDVKM. The V and J ends lost 8 bases and 1 base respectively, with 11 bases between them. This CDR3 is built from 13 residues. The CDR3 loop is CASEPPFQETQYF. The CDR3 DNA reads TGTGCCAGCGAGCCTCCGTTCCAAGAGACCCAGTACTTC.

The J gene is TRBJ2-2, the V gene TRBV30; no clear D. V lost 4 bases to trimming and J lost 6 bases, with 12 bases between them. CDR3 length: 13 residues. CDR1 is GTSNPN, CDR2 SVGIG, per germline (reference sequence). The CDR3 DNA follows: TGTGCCTGGACTAGGCAAGGTGCCGGGGAGCTGTTTTTT. It specifies CAWTRQGAGELFF.

In this sample, this clone turned up a few times. The chain links TRBV5-1 to TRBJ1-2; D might be TRBD1 (6 bases). Per germline, CDR1 SGHRS and CDR2 YFSETQ. V shed 0 bases and J shed 8 bases, with 11 bases lying between them. CDR3 size: 13 residues. CDR3 loop: CASSLGIQGGYTF. The CDR3 nucleotides are TGCGCCAGCAGCTTGGGGATCCAGGGGGGCTACACCTTC.

This clone was seen only a few times. The chain combines TRBV5-6 with TRBJ2-7; TRBD1 aligns across 12 bases. V lost 0 bases and J lost 5; bases outside the gene matches: 9. Germline CDR1 SGHDT, CDR2 YYEEEE. The CDR3 sequence is 17 residues long. CDR3 residues: CASSLASGTGGEHEQYF. Here the CDR3 DNA reads TGTGCCAGCAGCTTGGCCTCCGGGACAGGGGGCGAACACGAGCAGTACTTC.

The chain employs TRBV27 and TRBJ1-2; 7 bases map to TRBD1. Germline CDR1 MNHEY, CDR2 SMNVEV (reference sequence). Germline trimming cut 3 bases from V and 4 bases from J; bases unmatched to any gene: 5. CDR3 length: 14 amino acids. Here the CDR3 reads CASSFGGTVYGYTF. In DNA form, the CDR3 reads TGTGCCAGCAGTTTCGGCGGGACAGTCTATGGCTACACCTTC.